The subject of this entry is one TCR beta chain. The target antigen is unknown. Generated by immunoSEQ multiplex PCR, the TCRdb table keeps only in-frame clones and is missing some. Found here are 4,000 to 5,000 clones, roughly 87% of them singletons; the top ten hold just under 90%. V was pared by 5 bases and J by 3 bases, with 12 bases between. Germline CDR1 reads GTSNPN; CDR2 reads SVGIG (reference sequence). This CDR3 has 13 residues. This record belongs to a study of STAT3 mutations in large granular lymphocyte leukemia. Turning to the study itself: Roughly half of the longitudinally sequenced T-LGLL patients carried detectable canonical activating STAT3 mutations.

Study-level points and caveats: In about 35% of the 18 patients, new TCR clonotypes emerged after therapy. Every T-LGLL patient had at least one immunodominant TCRbeta clonotype.

The V and J genes are TRBV30 and TRBJ2-3; D is uncertain. The sequence was obtained from a boy between 10 and 17 years old with T-cell large granular lymphocyte leukemia. Some clones in this sample may be carry-over from other donors' samples. The sequenced sample was peripheral blood mononuclear cells. CDR3 nucleotide sequence: TGTGCCTGGGATTATGCACGTACAGATACGCAGTATTTT. Translating gives CAWDYARTDTQYF.